Listed below are T cell receptor beta chains from one sample, sequenced in a study of T cells after yellow fever vaccination. TCRdb reprocessed the 5' RACE reads with MiXCR, giving one entry per CDR3 protein. The profile shows some 340,000 distinct CDR3 sequences, over 3.5% of them singletons. This specimen consisted of PBMCs, obtained 5 days after the yellow fever booster vaccination. The receptors shown here come from a young man who received the YFV17D yellow fever vaccine. Each CDR3 is given without its conserved first and last residue.

v_call cdr3_aa
TRBV4-1 ASSQAGSYEQY
TRBV12-3/TRBV12-4 ASSLLQGNTEAF
TRBV7-7 ASSRTGGPETQY
TRBV5-1 ASSLTLFQIGRNSPLH
TRBV12-3/TRBV12-4 ASSLDRSNQPQH
TRBV20-1 SAFSPGTHYEQY
TRBV20-1 SARDPAGAGETQY
TRBV6-2/TRBV6-3 ASSYRETGYNEQF
TRBV6-5 ASNPTGGADGNTQY
TRBV29-1 SVEVAGDTQY
TRBV20-1 SARPKTGGDYYGYT
TRBV6-5 ASSPLHRGHQPQH
TRBV9 ASSTGTDFNTEAF
TRBV30 AWARDNQPQH
TRBV4-1 ASSRSPARSEGTGELF
TRBV27 ASSLEGQNTEAF
TRBV5-6 ASSLVVGQDEQF
TRBV7-9 ASSPFGQGAPNEKLF
TRBV3-1 ASSQGRNTEAF
TRBV3-1 ASSPGAGGGKDTQY
TRBV6-5 ASSRNPVGGGYT
TRBV7-2 ASSTSRGGVTGELF
TRBV12-3/TRBV12-4 ASQPVFRSGNTIY
TRBV18 ASSPAGGTTDTQY
TRBV7-9 ASSWVGQNTDTQY
TRBV12-3/TRBV12-4 ASPLGAGTGGPQY
TRBV25-1 ATVETGGMDEQF
TRBV6-5 ASNVPGTDTQY
TRBV7-2 ASSLELAGATDTQY
TRBV7-2 ASSLTSGQETQY
TRBV6-1 ASSEGWGRENGYT
TRBV6-4 ASSDSGATVTENTEAF
TRBV20-1 SARVPGASYGYT
TRBV5-1 ASSLGQRNSPLH
TRBV5-1 ASSAAPNTEAF
TRBV19 ASSPWGGVLDGYT
TRBV5-1 ASINGGLDPGNTIY
TRBV4-3 ASSQEQDLSTDTQY
TRBV12-3/TRBV12-4 ASSLLNTQY
TRBV30 AQQQGAFGDTQY
TRBV5-1 ASSVLRGATDTQY
TRBV4-1 ASSQGLDGYNSPLH
TRBV7-9 ASTLLGRGGRHQETQY
TRBV20-1 SAAMAGSTDTQY
TRBV6-2/TRBV6-3 ASSGTEETQY
TRBV4-3 ASSQTLGRDGEQY
TRBV20-1 SASTRTGKIGKLF
TRBV12-3/TRBV12-4 ASSPLILAKNIQY
TRBV6-2/TRBV6-3 ASSYSTSGGYEQY
TRBV20-1 SAITQGNQPQH
TRBV14 ASSQDGYATQY
TRBV20-1 SASSWAAEVPNYGYT
TRBV5-1 ASSPGLKHYNSPLH
TRBV4-1 ASSPHSGGETQY
TRBV6-1 ASYEGGSPLH
TRBV5-1 ASSSPPGTSGVVSYNEQF